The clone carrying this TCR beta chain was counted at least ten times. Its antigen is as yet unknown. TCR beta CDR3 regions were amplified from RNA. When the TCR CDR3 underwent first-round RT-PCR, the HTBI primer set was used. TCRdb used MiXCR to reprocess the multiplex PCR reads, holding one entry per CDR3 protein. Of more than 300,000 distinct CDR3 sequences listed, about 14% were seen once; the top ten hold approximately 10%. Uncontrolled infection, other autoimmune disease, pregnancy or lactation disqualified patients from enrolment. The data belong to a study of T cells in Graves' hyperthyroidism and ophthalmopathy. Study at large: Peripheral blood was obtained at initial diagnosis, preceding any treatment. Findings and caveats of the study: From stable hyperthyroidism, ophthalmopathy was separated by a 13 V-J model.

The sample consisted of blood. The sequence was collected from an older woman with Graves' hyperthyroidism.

The CDR3 is CASSAGFSSYEQYF. In DNA, the CDR3 is TGTGCCAGCAGCGCGGGATTTAGCTCCTACGAGCAGTACTTC. The rearrangement uses TRBV3-1 and TRBJ2-7; D possibly corresponds to TRBD2 (6 bases). CDR1 and CDR2 from the germline V gene are LGHDT and YNNKEL (reference sequence). V was shortened by 5 bases and J by 0 bases, with 11 bases between the two germline ends. This CDR3 spans 14 amino acids.